These T cell receptor beta chains were read from a single sample in a study of shared clonotypes between healthy human individuals. Sequencing used immunoSEQ multiplex PCR; TCRdb keeps in-frame clones, though not all of them. The repertoire consists of around 2.5 million clones, with roughly 93% occurring once and the leading ten covering approximately 0.35%. Sequences were obtained from naive CD4+ T cells from PBMCs. The receptors come from a man younger than 30 in good health. Some clones in this sample may be carry-over from other donors' samples. The CDR3 runs from the conserved cysteine through the conserved F or W. D genes are given only for firm matches. Clone sizes are given selectively: once, few, many, or a class where the clone is expanded.

CDR3aa,CDR3nt,abundance,j_gene,d_gene,v_gene
CASMGGRAGELFF,TGTGCCAGTATGGGCGGGAGAGCCGGGGAGCTGTTTTTT,NA,TRBJ2-2,TRBD2,TRBV19
CASSRRPGGSSYNEQFF,TGTGCCAGCAGTCGCCGCCCGGGCGGGAGCTCCTACAATGAGCAGTTCTTC,NA,TRBJ2-1,TRBD2,TRBV2
CASSYSGEGGYTF,TGTGCCAGCAGTTACTCGGGGGAGGGCGGCTACACCTTC,NA,TRBJ1-2,NA,TRBV6-5
CATHPGGNSNQPQHF,TGTGCCACCCACCCGGGGGGGAATAGCAATCAGCCCCAGCATTTT,NA,TRBJ1-5,NA,TRBV27
CASRNLAGATNEQFF,TGTGCCAGTAGGAACCTAGCGGGAGCTACGAATGAGCAGTTCTTC,NA,TRBJ2-1,TRBD2,TRBV19
CASSAGQPNTEAFF,TGTGCCAGCAGCGCGGGACAGCCTAACACTGAAGCTTTCTTT,NA,TRBJ1-1,TRBD1,TRBV7-2
CASSFSRQGETEAFF,TGTGCCAGCAGTTTCTCCCGACAGGGAGAAACTGAAGCTTTCTTT,NA,TRBJ1-1,TRBD1,TRBV6-6
CASSLSGSGSNQPQHF,TGTGCCAGCAGTTTATCCGGGAGCGGGAGCAATCAGCCCCAGCATTTT,NA,TRBJ1-5,NA,TRBV28
CASSAGTGTYEQYF,TGTGCCAGCAGCGCCGGGACAGGGACCTACGAGCAGTACTTC,NA,TRBJ2-7,TRBD1,TRBV5-6
CAWDRGLTYEQYF,TGTGCCTGGGACAGGGGGCTTACCTACGAGCAGTACTTC,NA,TRBJ2-7,TRBD1,TRBV30
CASSPTATNEKLFF,TGTGCCAGCTCCCCGACAGCAACTAATGAAAAACTGTTTTTT,NA,TRBJ1-4,NA,TRBV19
CASSEYRGNYGYTF,TGTGCCAGTAGTGAGTACAGGGGGAACTATGGCTACACCTTC,NA,TRBJ1-2,TRBD1,TRBV19
CASSPRDFYNEQFF,TGTGCCAGCAGCCCCCGGGACTTTTACAATGAGCAGTTCTTC,NA,TRBJ2-1,NA,TRBV6-5
CASSLDAGYTGEQYF,TGTGCCAGCAGCTTAGACGCAGGGTATACCGGTGAGCAGTACTTC,once,TRBJ2-7,NA,TRBV7-3
CASSLPEGHEQFF,TGCGCCAGCAGCTTACCCGAGGGACATGAGCAGTTCTTC,NA,TRBJ2-1,NA,TRBV5-1
CASSGGTRLGYTF,TGTGCCAGCAGTGGAGGGACCAGACTGGGCTACACCTTC,NA,TRBJ1-2,NA,TRBV2
CASRYPTVEQYF,TGCGCCAGCAGGTATCCGACCGTGGAGCAGTACTTC,NA,TRBJ2-7,NA,TRBV5-1
CASSEGTGATPQHF,TGTGCCAGCAGCGAGGGGACAGGAGCAACGCCCCAGCATTTT,NA,TRBJ1-5,TRBD1,TRBV2
CASSIGVVYRSKNSPLHF,TGTGCCAGCAGTATAGGGGTTGTATATCGGTCGAAAAATTCACCCCTCCACTTT,NA,TRBJ1-6,NA,TRBV27
CASSLVGTTQETQYF,TGTGCCAGCAGCTTAGTAGGCACTACTCAAGAGACCCAGTACTTC,NA,TRBJ2-5,NA,TRBV7-2
CASSLAGYEQYF,TGTGCCAGCAGCTTGGCCGGGTACGAGCAGTACTTC,NA,TRBJ2-7,NA,TRBV28
CASSYSRGQAYEQYF,TGTGCCAGCAGCTACTCGAGGGGACAGGCCTACGAGCAGTACTTC,once,TRBJ2-7,TRBD1,TRBV28
CASSLGRVGEGYEQYF,TGCGCCAGCAGCTTGGGACGTGTGGGAGAAGGCTACGAGCAGTACTTC,NA,TRBJ2-7,NA,TRBV5-1
CASSLRGYGYTF,TGTGCCAGTAGTCTGAGAGGCTATGGCTACACCTTC,NA,TRBJ1-2,NA,TRBV19
CASSLRRNRGPHTDTQYF,TGTGCCAGCAGCCTCCGGAGGAACAGGGGCCCACACACAGATACGCAGTATTTT,NA,TRBJ2-3,TRBD1,TRBV11-3
CAWSVRATEQFF,TGTGCCTGGAGTGTTAGGGCCACTGAGCAGTTCTTC,NA,TRBJ2-1,NA,TRBV30
CASSDTGGPNEKLFF,TGTGCCAGCAGTGACACAGGGGGTCCGAATGAAAAACTGTTTTTT,NA,TRBJ1-4,TRBD1,TRBV6-6
CASSGGVVNTEAFF,TGCGCCAGCAGCGGAGGGGTTGTGAACACTGAAGCTTTCTTT,NA,TRBJ1-1,NA,TRBV5-1
CSPMYYNEQFF,TGCAGCCCCATGTACTACAATGAGCAGTTCTTC,NA,TRBJ2-1,NA,TRBV29-1
CAINAARAEAFF,TGTGCCATCAACGCGGCGAGAGCTGAAGCTTTCTTT,NA,TRBJ1-1,NA,TRBV7-9
CSVRYGQGVGEQYF,TGCAGCGTTCGTTATGGGCAGGGGGTTGGGGAGCAGTACTTC,NA,TRBJ2-5,TRBD1,TRBV29-1
CATRLTGPKNIQYF,TGTGCCACCCGCTTGACAGGGCCCAAAAACATTCAGTACTTC,NA,TRBJ2-4,TRBD1,TRBV19
CASSFQGQYNEQFF,TGTGCCAGCAGTTTCCAGGGACAATACAATGAGCAGTTCTTC,NA,TRBJ2-1,NA,TRBV28
CASSPTGDEQYF,TGTGCCAGCAGTCCCACAGGGGACGAGCAGTACTTC,NA,TRBJ2-7,TRBD1,TRBV7-9
CASSPDRVNGYTF,TGCGCCAGCAGCCCGGACAGGGTGAATGGCTACACCTTC,NA,TRBJ1-2,TRBD1,TRBV5-1
CASSSNSGRDPLSTDTQYF,TGTGCCAGCAGTTCAAATAGCGGGAGGGATCCCCTTAGCACAGATACGCAGTATTTT,NA,TRBJ2-3,TRBD2,TRBV28
CASSTVAGTYNEQFF,TGCGCCAGCAGTACTGTAGCGGGAACCTACAATGAGCAGTTCTTC,NA,TRBJ2-1,TRBD2,TRBV5-1
CASSPSSETQYF,TGTGCCAGCTCACCAAGTTCAGAGACCCAGTACTTC,NA,TRBJ2-5,NA,TRBV18
CASSWGLAEHYEQYF,TGCGCCAGCAGCTGGGGACTAGCGGAACACTACGAGCAGTACTTC,NA,TRBJ2-7,TRBD2,TRBV5-1
CASSALSVSYEQYF,TGTGCCAGCAGCGCCCTAAGCGTGTCCTACGAGCAGTACTTC,NA,TRBJ2-7,NA,TRBV9
CASSSGPSYEQYF,TGTGCCAGCAGCTCAGGTCCCTCCTACGAGCAGTACTTC,NA,TRBJ2-7,NA,TRBV7-8
CASSPLGTYNTEAFF,TGTGCCAGCTCACCTCTGGGGACCTATAACACTGAAGCTTTCTTT,NA,TRBJ1-1,NA,TRBV18
CASSLEVGSSTGELFF,TGTGCCAGCAGTTTAGAGGTCGGGTCGAGCACCGGGGAGCTGTTTTTT,NA,TRBJ2-2,NA,TRBV27
CATSPLRTGGEQYF,TGTGCCACCAGTCCGTTAAGGACGGGCGGCGAGCAGTACTTC,NA,TRBJ2-7,NA,TRBV15
CASSTSGSYIQYF,TGTGCCAGCTCCACAAGCGGGAGTTACATTCAGTACTTC,once,TRBJ2-4,TRBD2,TRBV27
CASSKLRTGGPSTDTQYF,TGTGCCAGCAGCAAACTTAGGACAGGGGGCCCTAGCACAGATACGCAGTATTTT,NA,TRBJ2-3,TRBD1,TRBV5-6
CASSLSGSSTGELFF,TGCGCCAGCAGCCTTAGCGGGAGTAGCACCGGGGAGCTGTTTTTT,NA,TRBJ2-2,TRBD2,TRBV5-1
CAAGGRQDTQYF,TGTGCCGCCGGGGGGAGACAAGATACGCAGTATTTT,NA,TRBJ2-3,TRBD2,TRBV6-6